The rows below give T cell receptor beta chains drawn from one sample of a study of CD8 T cells in ankylosing spondylitis. TCRdb re-called the 5' RACE reads with MiXCR, one entry per CDR3 protein. The sample lists 350,000 to 450,000 distinct CDR3 sequences; 25% to 30% were seen once. The sequenced material came from blood, either unsorted or a sorted T cell fraction (not recorded which). These receptors were taken from a male donor with ankylosing spondylitis. CDR3s include the opening cysteine and the closing phenylalanine or tryptophan. Each record gives: J gene, D gene, V gene, clone size, CDR3 DNA, CDR3 protein. D genes are given only for firm matches. Where a row states a size, it is once, few, many or the class of an expanded clone; other rows omit it.

>TRBJ1-5|-|TRBV12-3/TRBV12-4|-
TGTGCCAGCATGGGTCGGGGCAATCAGCCCCAGCATTTT
CASMGRGNQPQHF
>TRBJ1-6|-|TRBV28|-
TGTGCCACCACCGCCCCGGGACCTGATAATTCACCCCTCCACTTT
CATTAPGPDNSPLHF
>TRBJ1-4|-|TRBV11-2|few
TGTGCCAGCAGCTCGCCCAATGGCGAAAAACTGTTTTTT
CASSSPNGEKLFF
>TRBJ2-1|-|TRBV7-8|few
TGTGCCAGCAGCTTAGGGGAGGGGGGGAGTCGATACAATGAGCAGTTCTTC
CASSLGEGGSRYNEQFF
>TRBJ2-1|-|TRBV24-1|-
TGTGCCACCAGTGATAGCGTTGAGCAGTTCTTC
CATSDSVEQFF
>TRBJ1-3|-|TRBV24-1|few
TGTGCCACCAGTGATTCGAGACGGGGTCTCTCTGGAAACACCATATATTTT
CATSDSRRGLSGNTIYF
>TRBJ2-7|-|TRBV29-1|-
TGCAGCGTGACCCCTCCGCTCGGTGACATCTACGAGCAGTACTTC
CSVTPPLGDIYEQYF
>TRBJ2-3|-|TRBV29-1|few
TGCAGCGTTGAACAACGTTTTAAGAATACGCAGTATTTT
CSVEQRFKNTQYF
>TRBJ1-4|-|TRBV12-3/TRBV12-4|-
TGTGCCAGCAGCCTTAGACAGTGGGGTGAAAAACTGTTTTTT
CASSLRQWGEKLFF
>TRBJ2-5|TRBD2|TRBV24-1|-
TGTGCCACCAGTGATCGTGGACTAGCGGGAACTCAGTACTTC
CATSDRGLAGTQYF
>TRBJ1-5|TRBD1|TRBV20-1|many
TGCAGTGCCCCGCAGACAGGGAGTCAGCCCCAGCATTTT
CSAPQTGSQPQHF
>TRBJ2-2|-|TRBV2|many
TGTGCCACCTGGGAGGCCGCGAACACCGGGGAGCTGTTTTTT
CATWEAANTGELFF
>TRBJ1-3|-|TRBV3-1|few
TGTGCCAGCAGCCCGCAGGGGTCCTTGAGCTCTGGAAACACCATATATTTT
CASSPQGSLSSGNTIYF